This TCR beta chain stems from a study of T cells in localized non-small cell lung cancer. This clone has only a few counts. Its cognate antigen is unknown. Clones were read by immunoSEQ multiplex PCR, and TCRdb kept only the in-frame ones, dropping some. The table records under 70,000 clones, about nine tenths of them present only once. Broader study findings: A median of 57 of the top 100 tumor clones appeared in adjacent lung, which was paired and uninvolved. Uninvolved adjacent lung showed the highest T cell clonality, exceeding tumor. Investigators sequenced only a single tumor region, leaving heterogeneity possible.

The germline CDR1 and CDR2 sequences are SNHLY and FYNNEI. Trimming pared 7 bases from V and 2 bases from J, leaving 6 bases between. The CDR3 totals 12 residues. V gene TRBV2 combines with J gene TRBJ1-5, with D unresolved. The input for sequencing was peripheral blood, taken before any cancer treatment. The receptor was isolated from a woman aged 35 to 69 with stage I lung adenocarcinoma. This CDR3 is CASTAGNQPQHF. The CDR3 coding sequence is TGTGCCAGCACCGCGGGCAATCAGCCCCAGCATTTT. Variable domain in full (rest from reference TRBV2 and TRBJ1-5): EPEVTQTPSHQVTQMGQEVILRCVPISNHLYFYWYRQILGQKVEFLVSFYNNEISEKSEIFDDQFSVERPDGSNFTLKIRSTKLEDSAMYFCASTAGNQPQHFGDGTRLSIL.